These T cell receptor beta chains were read from a single sample in a study of T cell responses to AZD1222 COVID-19 vaccine. Method: immunoSEQ multiplex PCR; TCRdb's copy keeps in-frame clones and lacks some. The repertoire holds 180,000 or so clones, with approximately 93% as singletons. Specimen: peripheral blood, collected on day 0 of AZD1222 vaccination. The receptor source for this set is an adult in good health. Both conserved end residues are part of each CDR3. Fields, in order: J gene, D gene, V gene, clone size, CDR3 DNA, CDR3 protein. D genes are given only for firm matches. Size tells how often a clone was seen (once, few, many) or the class of an expanded clone, and some rows leave it out.

J: TRBJ1-1
D: .
V: TRBV5-6
size: .
DNA: TGTGCCAGCAGCCTTACAAGGAACACTGAAGCTTTCTTT
CDR3: CASSLTRNTEAFF

J: TRBJ2-3
D: .
V: TRBV3-1/TRBV3-2
size: .
DNA: TGTGCCAGCAGCCATTTCCCCGCAGGTAGCACAGATACGCAGTATTTT
CDR3: CASSHFPAGSTDTQYF

J: TRBJ1-2
D: TRBD1
V: TRBV5-1
size: .
DNA: TGCGCCAGCAGCTTGGAGGGACAGGGCCACATGGGCTACACCTTC
CDR3: CASSLEGQGHMGYTF

J: TRBJ1-1
D: .
V: TRBV4-1
size: .
DNA: TGCGCCAGCAGCTCCCCTCTAGGCAGGAACACTGAAGCTTTCTTT
CDR3: CASSSPLGRNTEAFF

J: TRBJ1-2
D: .
V: TRBV12-3/TRBV12-4
size: .
DNA: TGTGCCAGCAGTTCTGGAGATTGGGGCTACACCTTC
CDR3: CASSSGDWGYTF

J: TRBJ2-2
D: .
V: TRBV7-9
size: .
DNA: TGTGCCAGCAGCTTAGCCGCAGCATCCGGGGAGCTGTTTTTT
CDR3: CASSLAAASGELFF

J: TRBJ1-4
D: .
V: TRBV5-1
size: .
DNA: TGCGCCAGCAGCTTGGCCGGGGGCGATGAAAAACTGTTTTTT
CDR3: CASSLAGGDEKLFF

J: TRBJ1-4
D: TRBD1
V: TRBV4-2
size: few
DNA: TGTGCCAGCAGCCTCGGGACAGCGACTGAAAAACTGTTTTTT
CDR3: CASSLGTATEKLFF

J: TRBJ1-2
D: .
V: TRBV4-1
size: .
DNA: TGCGCCAGCAGTCCCACGGGGGCAGGGAAGCGAATGGGGGGCTACACCTTC
CDR3: CASSPTGAGKRMGGYTF

J: TRBJ2-1
D: TRBD2
V: TRBV3-1/TRBV3-2
size: .
DNA: TGTGCCAGCAGCCAAGATCGCCCCGGGACTAGCGGGGGGAACTACAATGAGCAGTTCTTC
CDR3: CASSQDRPGTSGGNYNEQFF

J: TRBJ2-1
D: TRBD2
V: TRBV13
size: .
DNA: TGTGCCAGCAGTAACAATCTCTTGGGACTAGCGGGAGGCAATGAGCAGTTCTTC
CDR3: CASSNNLLGLAGGNEQFF

J: TRBJ2-1
D: .
V: TRBV4-2
size: .
DNA: TGTGCCAGCAGCCAAGCAGAAGCCATTGCCTACAATGAGCAGTTCTTC
CDR3: CASSQAEAIAYNEQFF

J: TRBJ2-4
D: .
V: TRBV7-9
size: .
DNA: TGTGCCAGCAGCTTAGGCAGACTACTAGCCAAAAACATTCAGTACTTC
CDR3: CASSLGRLLAKNIQYF

J: TRBJ1-2
D: .
V: TRBV5-6
size: .
DNA: TGTGCCAGCAGACAGCTAAGGGGTGGCTACACCTTC
CDR3: CASRQLRGGYTF

J: TRBJ1-6
D: .
V: TRBV7-9
size: once
DNA: TGTGCCAGCAGAATGGTACCCGACTCACCCCTCCACTTT
CDR3: CASRMVPDSPLHF

J: TRBJ1-2
D: .
V: TRBV3-1/TRBV3-2
size: .
DNA: TGTGCCAGCAGCCTCAGGAACCCTATTTATGGCTACACCTTC
CDR3: CASSLRNPIYGYTF

J: TRBJ1-2
D: .
V: TRBV7-9
size: .
DNA: TGTGCCAGCAGCTTAGGTCCATATGGCTACACCTTC
CDR3: CASSLGPYGYTF

J: TRBJ1-4
D: .
V: TRBV13
size: .
DNA: TGTGCCAGCAGTTTGGGGGCCTCAAATGAAAAACTGTTTTTT
CDR3: CASSLGASNEKLFF

J: TRBJ2-7
D: TRBD1
V: TRBV7-6
size: .
DNA: TGTGCCAGCAGCTTAATGGGGACAGGTGTCACCTACGAGCAGTACTTC
CDR3: CASSLMGTGVTYEQYF

J: TRBJ1-2
D: TRBD1
V: TRBV2
size: .
DNA: TGTGCCAGCAGTGAAGTGGGGACAGGGGGGATCCCAGGCTACACCTTC
CDR3: CASSEVGTGGIPGYTF

J: TRBJ1-1
D: .
V: TRBV10-3
size: .
DNA: TGTGCCATCAGACCCGGTCCTGCTAGTTTGAACACTGAAGCTTTCTTT
CDR3: CAIRPGPASLNTEAFF

J: TRBJ2-7
D: TRBD1
V: TRBV4-1
size: .
DNA: TGCGCCAGCAGCAGAGACAGGGCGGGTTGGTACGAGCAGTACTTC
CDR3: CASSRDRAGWYEQYF

J: TRBJ1-2
D: TRBD1
V: TRBV12-3/TRBV12-4
size: .
DNA: TGTGCCAGCAGTTTACGGACAGGGTCGGGCTACACCTTC
CDR3: CASSLRTGSGYTF

J: TRBJ1-2
D: TRBD1
V: TRBV6-5
size: .
DNA: TGTGCCAGCAGTTTTTCCGGGACAGGATATGGCTACACCTTC
CDR3: CASSFSGTGYGYTF

J: TRBJ2-7
D: TRBD1
V: TRBV28
size: .
DNA: TGTGCCAGCAGTCGACAGGGGGACTGTTACTTC
CDR3: CASSRQGDCYF

J: TRBJ2-7
D: TRBD2
V: TRBV7-9
size: .
DNA: TGTGCCAGCAGCTCGGGGACTAGCGGGGGATGGTACGAGCAGTACTTC
CDR3: CASSSGTSGGWYEQYF

J: TRBJ1-2
D: .
V: TRBV5-6
size: .
DNA: TGTGCCAGCAGCTCCCCGGCAGTTTTTTATGGCTACACCTTC
CDR3: CASSSPAVFYGYTF

J: TRBJ2-7
D: TRBD2
V: TRBV2
size: .
DNA: TGTGCCGGGGGGACTAGATTTTACGAGCAGTACTTC
CDR3: CAGGTRFYEQYF

J: TRBJ1-5
D: TRBD1
V: TRBV27
size: .
DNA: TGTGCCAGCAGTTTCGGCGGACAGGGGGGTCAGCCCCAGCATTTT
CDR3: CASSFGGQGGQPQHF

J: TRBJ1-6
D: TRBD1
V: TRBV18
size: .
DNA: TGTGCCAGCTCGACCGGGACAGACTATAATTCACCCCTCCACTTT
CDR3: CASSTGTDYNSPLHF

J: TRBJ1-3
D: TRBD1
V: TRBV10-3
size: .
DNA: TGTGCCATCAGTCACCCCCTCAGGGGGCATGGAAACACCATATATTTT
CDR3: CAISHPLRGHGNTIYF

J: TRBJ1-1
D: TRBD1
V: TRBV19
size: once
DNA: TGTGCCATTCATGGGGGGACAGGGTCGGTTCGTGGCACTGAAGCTTTCTTT
CDR3: CAIHGGTGSVRGTEAFF

J: TRBJ1-3
D: TRBD1
V: TRBV5-1
size: .
DNA: TGCGCCAGCAGCACGGGACAGCAGAGCTCTGGAAACACCATATATTTT
CDR3: CASSTGQQSSGNTIYF

J: TRBJ1-6
D: TRBD1
V: TRBV5-4
size: .
DNA: TGTGCCAGCAGCTTGGACAGGGGACGCGGAGGCTCACCCCTCCACTTT
CDR3: CASSLDRGRGGSPLHF

J: TRBJ2-5
D: .
V: TRBV29-1
size: once
DNA: TGCAGCTACGGACAGACTTCGGAGACCCAGTACTTC
CDR3: CSYGQTSETQYF

J: TRBJ1-3
D: .
V: TRBV5-1
size: .
DNA: TGCGCCAGCAGCCCCGAAAGCTCTGGAAACACCATATATTTT
CDR3: CASSPESSGNTIYF

J: TRBJ2-3
D: TRBD2
V: TRBV3-1/TRBV3-2
size: .
DNA: TGTGCCAGCAGCGGTGCGGGAGTAACAGATACGCAGTATTTT
CDR3: CASSGAGVTDTQYF

J: TRBJ2-7
D: .
V: TRBV2
size: .
DNA: TGTGCCAGCAGTGATCTCCCGATAGGGGGTTACGATCTCTACGAGCAGTACTTC
CDR3: CASSDLPIGGYDLYEQYF

J: TRBJ1-5
D: .
V: TRBV3-1/TRBV3-2
size: .
DNA: TGTGCCAGCAGCCATACCGGGCAGCCCCAGCATTTT
CDR3: CASSHTGQPQHF

J: TRBJ2-2
D: TRBD2
V: TRBV5-1
size: few
DNA: TGCGCCAGCAGCACGGGGACTAGCGGGGAAATGACCGGGGAGCTGTTTTTT
CDR3: CASSTGTSGEMTGELFF

J: TRBJ1-2
D: .
V: TRBV10-2
size: .
DNA: TGCGCCAGCAGTGAAGGATTCGGGGGGGCCTCCTACGACCACACCTTC
CDR3: CASSEGFGGASYDHTF

J: TRBJ2-7
D: .
V: TRBV5-5
size: .
DNA: TGTGCCAGCAGCTTGGACGGGCAGTCCTACGAGCAGTACTTC
CDR3: CASSLDGQSYEQYF

J: TRBJ1-2
D: .
V: TRBV15
size: .
DNA: TGTGCCACCAGCAGAGTAGGGGACGGCTATGGCTACACCTTC
CDR3: CATSRVGDGYGYTF

J: TRBJ1-4
D: .
V: TRBV6-5
size: .
DNA: TGTGCCAGCAGTTACCTGGGGGCGCTTGCTAATGAAAAACTGTTTTTT
CDR3: CASSYLGALANEKLFF

J: TRBJ1-1
D: TRBD1
V: TRBV29-1
size: .
DNA: TGCAGCGTTGCCTCGGGACAGCTAGGAACGAACACTGAAGCTTTCTTT
CDR3: CSVASGQLGTNTEAFF

J: TRBJ1-1
D: TRBD1
V: TRBV5-4
size: .
DNA: TGTGCCAGCAGCTTGGGGACAGGGGGCGTCACTGAAGCTTTCTTT
CDR3: CASSLGTGGVTEAFF

J: TRBJ2-1
D: .
V: TRBV29-1
size: .
DNA: TGCAGCGTTGTGGGCAGCAATATGAACAATGAGCAGTTCTTC
CDR3: CSVVGSNMNNEQFF

J: TRBJ1-2
D: .
V: TRBV5-1
size: .
DNA: TGCGCCAGCAGCTTGGATTCAAACGCCGCTGTGTTTATTGGCTACACCTTC
CDR3: CASSLDSNAAVFIGYTF